This entry is about one TCR beta chain. The antigen is undetermined. The ends lost 2 bases at V and 7 bases at J; junction bases unmatched: 11. The CDR3 totals 16 residues. Germline CDR1 MNHEY, CDR2 SVGAGI. The treatment here: approximately 9-day PBMC culture with coronavirus spike peptide pools or control peptides (ViraFEST assay). The Oncomine TCR Beta short-read assay was applied to DNA of cultured CD4+ T cells. TCRdb used MiXCR to reprocess the PCR reads, holding one entry per CDR3 protein. The sample lists roughly 20,000 distinct CDR3 sequences, around 44% occurring once. These data come from a study of vaccination and CD4 T cells after COVID-19. Study details: At a median roughly 70 days (range 14 to 241) after dose two, post-vaccine samples were obtained. The cells were exposed to overlapping spike peptides originating from SARS-CoV-2, HCoV-NL63, HCoV-OC43 and HCoV-229E for stimulation.

The receptor was isolated from a human donor who had recovered from COVID-19. The specimen was CD4+ T cells from blood, cultured in vitro, collected after SARS-CoV-2 vaccination. The rearrangement links TRBV6-5 to TRBJ2-1; 7 bases line up with TRBD1. DNA for the CDR3: TGTGCCAGCAGTTACGGGAACAGGGGAATGGTGAATGAGCAGTTCTTC. This codes for CASSYGNRGMVNEQFF.